The 13 T cell receptor beta chains reported below all come from one sample, sequenced in a study of T cell repertoires in cytomegalovirus infection. TCRdb re-analysed the reads in MiXCR, keeping a single row per CDR3 protein. The sample consists of hundreds of thousands of distinct CDR3 sequences, roughly 34% of them appearing once. For these TCRs, the target antigens are not known. The sequencing used cultured PBMCs, collected from culture after CMV antigen stimulation. These receptors came from a human donor in good health (CMV status not recorded). Some clones in this sample may be carry-over from other donors' samples.

The sample holds a few counts of this clonotype. This rearrangement joins TRBV7-2 to TRBJ2-2, with D tentatively TRBD2 (5 bases). Per germline, CDR1 SGHTA and CDR2 FQGNSA. This CDR3 comprises 16 residues. Trimming left V 4 bases short and J 5 bases short, with 17 bases between. The CDR3 loop reads CASSSARGTRTGELFF. CDR3 nucleotides: TGTGCCAGCAGCTCCGCCCGGGGAACAAGGACCGGGGAGCTGTTTTTT.

This clonotype appeared a few times. The rearrangement joins TRBV14 to TRBJ2-3; 7 nucleotides agree with TRBD2. This CDR3 contains 13 residues. The V and J ends lost 4 bases and 7 bases, in that order; junction bases with no gene match: 5. From germline, CDR1 is SGHDN and CDR2 FVKESK. This CDR3 reads CASSRSGINTQYF. CDR3 bases: TGTGCCAGCAGCCGGAGCGGGATAAATACGCAGTATTTT.

Concerning this clonotype: At one boundary the junction diverges from the germline segment, which might be a read error. CDR3 amino acids: CASSQVETSDTYGDEQYF. The CDR3 DNA reads as TGTGCCAGCAGCCAAGTAGAGACTAGCGACACGTATGGGGACGAGCAGTACTTC. The gene calls are TRBV4-1 and TRBJ2-7, with 8 nucleotides matching TRBD2. This CDR3 has 18 residues. The germline gives CDR1 MGHRA, CDR2 YSYEKL.

This clonotype is a singleton in its sample. This sequence joins TRBV7-6 and TRBJ2-3; a weak D match, TRBD2 (5 bases). The CDR3 runs to 11 residues. Germline values: CDR1 SGHVS, CDR2 FNYEAQ. The V end was cut by 5 bases, the J end by 11 bases, with 11 bases between. The CDR3 DNA is TGTGCCAGCAGCCCCGGGGAGCGGCAGTATTTT. It codes for CASSPGERQYF.

There are a few counts of this clonotype. The chain carries TRBV6-1 and TRBJ2-7; tentatively, D is TRBD1 (5 bases). The CDR3 is 14 amino acids. CDR1 is MNHNS, CDR2 SASEGT, per germline. V lost 1 base, J lost 2 bases, and 9 bases lay in between. The CDR3 here is CASSEDRQPYEQYV. The DNA for the CDR3 is TGTGCCAGCAGTGAAGACAGGCAACCCTACGAGCAGTACGTC.

This clonotype was seen at least ten times. V is TRBV7-2 and J is TRBJ2-1, with no clear D. Trimming pared 1 base from V and 4 bases from J, leaving 11 bases between. CDR3 length: 15 residues. The germline V gene has CDR1 SGHTA and CDR2 FQGNSA. The CDR3 loop is CASSLVAANYNEQFF. For the CDR3, the DNA is TGTGCCAGCAGCTTAGTTGCGGCAAATTACAATGAGCAGTTCTTC.

This clonotype has more than one count but fewer than ten. This chain connects TRBV11-1 to TRBJ2-7; D remains unclear. This CDR3 has 11 residues. Germline V gene lookup returns CDR1 SGHAT and CDR2 FQDESV (reference sequence). V was cut by 6 bases and J by 4 bases, with 7 bases left in between. The DNA of the CDR3 is TGTGCCAGCAGTGATCGGTACGAGCAGTACTTC. Translation: CASSDRYEQYF. Supplemented by reference TRBV11-1 and TRBJ2-7, the full variable domain reads EAEVAQSPRYKITEKSQAVAFWCDPISGHATLYWYRQILGQGPELLVQFQDESVVDDSQLPKDRFSAERLKGVDSTLKIQPAELGDSAMYLCASSDRYEQYFGPGTRLTVT.

V gene TRBV4-1 combines with J gene TRBJ2-1; 11 positions match TRBD2. CDR1 and CDR2 from the germline V gene are MGHRA and YSYEKL. The CDR3 spans 17 residues. The V and J ends lost 3 bases and 7 bases, in that order; junction bases with no gene match: 11. DNA of the CDR3: TGCGCCAGCAGCCAGGTGACTAGCGGGACTTTGGATAATGAGCAGTTCTTC. It yields the protein CASSQVTSGTLDNEQFF.

V is TRBV3-1 and J is TRBJ1-5; a possible D gene is TRBD1 (5 bases). V shed 5 bases and J shed 0 bases, with 17 bases lying between them. The CDR3 is 17 residues long. Germline V gene lookup returns CDR1 LGHDT and CDR2 YNNKEL (reference sequence). CDR3 in amino acids: CASSSGSGDYSNQPQHF. The CDR3 DNA reads TGTGCCAGCAGCTCTGGGTCGGGGGATTATAGCAATCAGCCCCAGCATTTT.

This clonotype was seen a handful of times. J is TRBJ1-1 and V is TRBV6-2 or TRBV6-3, with D uncertain. The CDR3 covers 13 residues. Trimming took off 6 bases at V and 2 bases at J, with 10 bases between the two ends. CDR1 is MNHEY, CDR2 SVGEGT, per germline. In DNA, the CDR3 is TGTGCCAGCAGCGGACGGAGCAACACTGAAGCTTTCTTT. This encodes CASSGRSNTEAFF.

This clonotype was observed a handful of times. This chain uses TRBV7-2 with TRBJ2-1; no clear D. V lost 4 bases and J lost 7, with 8 bases in between. The CDR3 is 12 residues long. Looked up from germline, CDR1 is SGHTA and CDR2 is FQGNSA. CDR3 residues: CASSSIVNEQFF. The CDR3 DNA reads as TGTGCCAGCAGCTCCATAGTAAATGAGCAGTTCTTC.

This clonotype was detected many times. This rearrangement joins TRBV7-2 to TRBJ1-2, with 9 positions matching TRBD1. The ends lost 5 bases at V and 7 bases at J; junction bases unmatched: 14. The CDR3 sequence is 16 residues long. CDR1 and CDR2 from the germline V gene are SGHTA and FQGNSA. The CDR3 reads CASSLVRSGTGFGYTF. CDR3 DNA sequence: TGTGCCAGCAGCCTCGTCAGGTCGGGGACAGGGTTTGGCTACACCTTC.

The rearrangement joins TRBV6-5 to TRBJ1-5, with a possible D match to TRBD1 (6 bases). CDR3 size: 14 residues. The V gene lost 2 bases and the J gene lost 6 bases, with 11 bases spanning the gap. CDR1 and CDR2 from the germline V gene are MNHEY and SVGAGI. The CDR3 sequence: CASSYMAGVQPQHF. The CDR3, as DNA: TGTGCCAGCAGTTACATGGCAGGGGTTCAGCCCCAGCATTTT.